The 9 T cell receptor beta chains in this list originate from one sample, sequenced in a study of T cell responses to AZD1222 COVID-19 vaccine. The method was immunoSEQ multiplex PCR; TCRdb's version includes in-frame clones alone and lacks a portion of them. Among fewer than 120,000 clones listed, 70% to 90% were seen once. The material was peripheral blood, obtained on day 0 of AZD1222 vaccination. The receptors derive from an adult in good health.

The CDR3 bases are TGTGCCAGCAGTCGCCTGACTGAAGCTTTCTTT. Translation gives CASSRLTEAFF. This chain connects TRBV28 to TRBJ1-1, with D uncertain. CDR1 and CDR2 from the germline V gene are MDHEN and SYDVKM. There are 11 residues in the CDR3. Trimming shortened V by 5 bases and J by 5 bases, and 6 bases separated the two germline ends.

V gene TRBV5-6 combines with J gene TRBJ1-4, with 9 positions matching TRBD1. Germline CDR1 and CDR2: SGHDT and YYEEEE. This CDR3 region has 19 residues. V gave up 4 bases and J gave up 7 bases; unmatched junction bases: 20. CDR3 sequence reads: CASSLKVGYRGLSGEKLFF. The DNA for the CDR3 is TGTGCCAGCAGCCTAAAAGTCGGGTACAGGGGGCTGTCAGGTGAAAAACTGTTTTTT.

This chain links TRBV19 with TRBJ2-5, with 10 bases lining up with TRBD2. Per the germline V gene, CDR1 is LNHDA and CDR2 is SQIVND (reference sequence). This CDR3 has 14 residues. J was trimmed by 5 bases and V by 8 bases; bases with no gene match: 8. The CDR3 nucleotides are TGTGCCAGTGGGTCGGGGGGACTAGCGGAGACCCAGTACTTC. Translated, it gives CASGSGGLAETQYF.

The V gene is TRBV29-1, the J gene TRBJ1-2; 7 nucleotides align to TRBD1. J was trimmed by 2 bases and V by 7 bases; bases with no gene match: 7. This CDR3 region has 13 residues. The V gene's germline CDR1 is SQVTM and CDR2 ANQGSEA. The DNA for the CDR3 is TGCAGCGGAGGGGACAGTCCCAACTATGGCTACACCTTC. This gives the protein CSGGDSPNYGYTF.

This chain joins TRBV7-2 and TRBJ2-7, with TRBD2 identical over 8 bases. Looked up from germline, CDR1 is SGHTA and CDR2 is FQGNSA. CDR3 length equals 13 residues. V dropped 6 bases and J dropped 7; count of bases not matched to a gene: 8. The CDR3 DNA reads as TGTGCCAGCAGGGAGACTAGCGCGCGGGAGCAGTACTTC. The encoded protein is CASRETSAREQYF.

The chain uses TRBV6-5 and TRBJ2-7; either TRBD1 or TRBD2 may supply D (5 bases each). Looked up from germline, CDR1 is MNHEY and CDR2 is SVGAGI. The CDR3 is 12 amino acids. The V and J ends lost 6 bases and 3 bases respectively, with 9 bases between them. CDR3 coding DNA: TGTGCCAGCAGGGGGACGGTCTACGAGCAGTACTTC. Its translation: CASRGTVYEQYF.

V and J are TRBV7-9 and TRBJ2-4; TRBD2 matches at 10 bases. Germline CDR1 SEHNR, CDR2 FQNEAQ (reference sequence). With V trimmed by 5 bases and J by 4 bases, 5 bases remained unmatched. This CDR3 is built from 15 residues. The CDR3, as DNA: TGTGCCAGCAGCCCTGGTAGCGGGGGGAAAAACATTCAGTACTTC. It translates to CASSPGSGGKNIQYF.

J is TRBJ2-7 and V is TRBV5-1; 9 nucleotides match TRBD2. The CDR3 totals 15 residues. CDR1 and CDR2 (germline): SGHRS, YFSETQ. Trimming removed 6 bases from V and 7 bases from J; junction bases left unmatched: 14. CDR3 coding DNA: TGCGCCAGCAATATCGACGGTAGCGGGAGAGGTGAGCAGTACTTC. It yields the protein CASNIDGSGRGEQYF.

The CDR3 bases are TGTGCCAGCAGGGGGGACAGTACCTACGAGCAGTACTTC. This codes for CASRGDSTYEQYF. J is TRBJ2-7 and V is TRBV6-6; 7 nucleotides match TRBD1. This CDR3 region has 13 residues. In germline, CDR1 is MNHNY, CDR2 SVGAGI (reference sequence). With 6 bases clipped from V and 2 bases from J, the junction kept 4 bases outside the gene matches.